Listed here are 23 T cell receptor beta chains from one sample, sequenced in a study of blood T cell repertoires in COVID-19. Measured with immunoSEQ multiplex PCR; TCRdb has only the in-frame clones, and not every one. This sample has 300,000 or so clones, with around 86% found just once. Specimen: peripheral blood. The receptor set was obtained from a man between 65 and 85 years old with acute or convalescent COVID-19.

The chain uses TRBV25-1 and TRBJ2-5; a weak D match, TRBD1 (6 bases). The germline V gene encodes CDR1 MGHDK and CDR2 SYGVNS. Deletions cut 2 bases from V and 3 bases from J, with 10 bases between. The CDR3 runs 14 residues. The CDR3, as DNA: TGTGCCAGCAGTGAACCCTACAGGGAAGAGACCCAGTACTTC. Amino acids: CASSEPYREETQYF.

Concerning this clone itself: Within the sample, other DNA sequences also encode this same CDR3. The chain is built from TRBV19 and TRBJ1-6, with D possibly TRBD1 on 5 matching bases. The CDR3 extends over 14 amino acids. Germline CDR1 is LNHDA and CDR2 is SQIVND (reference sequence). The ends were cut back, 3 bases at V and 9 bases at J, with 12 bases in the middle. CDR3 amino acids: CASSILGGGSPLHF. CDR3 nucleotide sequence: TGTGCCAGTAGTATCCTGGGGGGGGGTTCACCCCTCCACTTT.

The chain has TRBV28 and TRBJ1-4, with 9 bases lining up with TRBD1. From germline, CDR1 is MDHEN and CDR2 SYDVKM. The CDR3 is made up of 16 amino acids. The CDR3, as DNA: TGTGGGACGCGAGGGGGGCCGGGACAGGGAGACGAAAAACTGTTTTTT. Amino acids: CGTRGGPGQGDEKLFF. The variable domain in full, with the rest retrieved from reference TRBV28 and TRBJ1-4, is DVKVTQSSRYLVKRTGEKVFLECVQDMDHENMFWYRQDPGLGLRLIYFSYDVKMKEKGDIPEGYSVSREKKERFSLILESASTNQTSMYLCGTRGGPGQGDEKLFFGSGTQLSVL.

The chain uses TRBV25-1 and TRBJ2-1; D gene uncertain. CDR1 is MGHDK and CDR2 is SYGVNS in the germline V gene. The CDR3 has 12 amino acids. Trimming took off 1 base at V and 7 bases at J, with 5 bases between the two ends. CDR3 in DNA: TGTGCCAGCAGTGAATCTCAGAATGAGCAGTTCTTC. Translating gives CASSESQNEQFF.

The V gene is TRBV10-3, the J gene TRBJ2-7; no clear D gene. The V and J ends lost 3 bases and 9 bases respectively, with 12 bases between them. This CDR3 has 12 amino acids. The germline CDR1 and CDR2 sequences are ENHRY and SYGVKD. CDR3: CAISEHANRQYF. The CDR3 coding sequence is TGTGCCATCAGTGAACATGCAAACAGGCAGTACTTC.

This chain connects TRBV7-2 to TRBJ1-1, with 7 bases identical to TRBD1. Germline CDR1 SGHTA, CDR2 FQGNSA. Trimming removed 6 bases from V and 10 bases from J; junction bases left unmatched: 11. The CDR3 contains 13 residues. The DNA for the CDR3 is TGTGCCAGCAGTCCTCCCCAGGGGGACAGAGCTTTCTTT. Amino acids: CASSPPQGDRAFF.

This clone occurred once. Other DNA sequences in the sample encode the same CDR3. The CDR3 DNA reads as TGTGCCAGCAGCTTAGGGGGGGACACAGATACGCAGTATTTT. Its translation: CASSLGGDTDTQYF. The rearrangement links TRBV7-9 to TRBJ2-3; D is possibly TRBD2 (6 bases). The CDR3 contains 14 residues. Trimming left V 1 base short and J 2 bases short, with 7 bases between. CDR1 and CDR2 from the germline V gene are SEHNR and FQNEAQ (reference sequence).

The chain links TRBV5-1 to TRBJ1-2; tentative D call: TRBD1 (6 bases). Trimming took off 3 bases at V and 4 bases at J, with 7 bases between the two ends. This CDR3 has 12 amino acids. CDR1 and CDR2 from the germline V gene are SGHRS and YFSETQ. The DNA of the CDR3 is TGCGCCAGCAGCTCGGACAGCTATGGCTACACCTTC. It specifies CASSSDSYGYTF.

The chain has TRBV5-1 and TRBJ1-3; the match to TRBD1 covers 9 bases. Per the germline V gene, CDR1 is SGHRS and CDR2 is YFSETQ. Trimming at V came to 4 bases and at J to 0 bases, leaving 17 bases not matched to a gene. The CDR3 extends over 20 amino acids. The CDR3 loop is CASSRGGQGPPFSSGNTIYF. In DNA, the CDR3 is TGCGCCAGCAGCCGGGGGGGACAGGGTCCTCCTTTTAGCTCTGGAAACACCATATATTTT.

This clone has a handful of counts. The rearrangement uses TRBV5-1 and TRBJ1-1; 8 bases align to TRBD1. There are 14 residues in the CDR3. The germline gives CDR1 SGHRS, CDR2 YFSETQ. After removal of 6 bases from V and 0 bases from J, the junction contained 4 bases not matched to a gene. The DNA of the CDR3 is TGCGCCAGCACCCCGACAGGGGTGAACACTGAAGCTTTCTTT. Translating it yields CASTPTGVNTEAFF.

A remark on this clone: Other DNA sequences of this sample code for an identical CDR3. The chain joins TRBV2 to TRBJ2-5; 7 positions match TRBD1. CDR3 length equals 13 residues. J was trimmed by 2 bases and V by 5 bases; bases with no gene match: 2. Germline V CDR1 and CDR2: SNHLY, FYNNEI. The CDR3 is CASSRDSQETQYF. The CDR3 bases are TGTGCCAGCAGTCGGGACAGTCAAGAGACCCAGTACTTC.

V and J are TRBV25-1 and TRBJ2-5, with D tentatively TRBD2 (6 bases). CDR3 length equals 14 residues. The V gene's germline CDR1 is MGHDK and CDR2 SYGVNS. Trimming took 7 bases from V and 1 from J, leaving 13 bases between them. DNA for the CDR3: TGTGCCAGCACCGTGGCGGGAACCCAAGAGACCCAGTACTTC. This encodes CASTVAGTQETQYF.

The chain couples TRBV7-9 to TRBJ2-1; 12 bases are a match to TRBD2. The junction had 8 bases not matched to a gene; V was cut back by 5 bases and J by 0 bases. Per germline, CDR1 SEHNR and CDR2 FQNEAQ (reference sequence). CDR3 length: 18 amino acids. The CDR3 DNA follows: TGTGCCAGCAGCCGACGACTAGCGGGGGCCTTCTCCTACAATGAGCAGTTCTTC. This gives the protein CASSRRLAGAFSYNEQFF. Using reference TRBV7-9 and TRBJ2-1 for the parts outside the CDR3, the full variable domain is DTGVSQNPRHKITKRGQNVTFRCDPISEHNRLYWYRQTLGQGPEFLTYFQNEAQLEKSRLLSDRFSAERPKGSFSTLEIQRTEQGDSAMYLCASSRRLAGAFSYNEQFFGPGTRLTVL.

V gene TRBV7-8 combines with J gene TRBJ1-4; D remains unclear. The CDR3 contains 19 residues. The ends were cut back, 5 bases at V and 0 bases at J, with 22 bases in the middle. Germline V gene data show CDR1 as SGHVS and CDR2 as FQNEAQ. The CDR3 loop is CASSEGRAGYPPTNEKLFF. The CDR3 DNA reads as TGTGCCAGCAGCGAAGGGAGGGCCGGGTACCCCCCAACTAATGAAAAACTGTTTTTT.

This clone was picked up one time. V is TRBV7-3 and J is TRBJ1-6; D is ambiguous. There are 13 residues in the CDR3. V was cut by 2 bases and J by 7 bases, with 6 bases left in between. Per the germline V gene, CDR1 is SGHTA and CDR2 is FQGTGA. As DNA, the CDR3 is TGTGCCAGCAGCTTACAGTGGAATTCACCCCTCCACTTT. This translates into CASSLQWNSPLHF. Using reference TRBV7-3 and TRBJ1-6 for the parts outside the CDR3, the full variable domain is GAGVSQTPSNKVTEKGKYVELRCDPISGHTALYWYRQSLGQGPEFLIYFQGTGAADDSGLPNDRFFAVRPEGSVSTLKIQRTERGDSAVYLCASSLQWNSPLHFGNGTRLTVT.

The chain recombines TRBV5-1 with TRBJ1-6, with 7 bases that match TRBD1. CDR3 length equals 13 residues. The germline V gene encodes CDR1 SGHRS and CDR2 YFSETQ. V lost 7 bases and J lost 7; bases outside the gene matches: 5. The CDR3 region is CASAGTENSPLHF. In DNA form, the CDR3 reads TGCGCCAGCGCCGGGACAGAAAATTCACCCCTCCACTTT.

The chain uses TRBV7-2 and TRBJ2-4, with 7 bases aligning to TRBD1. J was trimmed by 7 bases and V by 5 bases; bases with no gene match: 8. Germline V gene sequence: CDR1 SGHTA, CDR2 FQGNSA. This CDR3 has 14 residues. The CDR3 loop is CASSPRTGDNIQYF. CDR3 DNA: TGTGCCAGCAGCCCTAGGACAGGTGACAACATTCAGTACTTC.

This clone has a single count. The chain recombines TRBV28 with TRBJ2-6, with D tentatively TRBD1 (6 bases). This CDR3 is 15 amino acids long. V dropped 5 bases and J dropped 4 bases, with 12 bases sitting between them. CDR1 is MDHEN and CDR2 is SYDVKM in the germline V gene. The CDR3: CASSPTGSGANVLTF. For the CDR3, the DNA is TGTGCCAGCAGTCCGACAGGTTCCGGGGCCAACGTCCTGACTTTC.

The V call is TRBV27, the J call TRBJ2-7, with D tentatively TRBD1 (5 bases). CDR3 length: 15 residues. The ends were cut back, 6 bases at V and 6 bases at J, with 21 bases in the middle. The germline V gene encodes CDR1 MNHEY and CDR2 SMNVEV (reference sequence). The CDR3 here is CASSRGITGASEQYF. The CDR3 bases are TGTGCCAGCAGCCGAGGAATAACAGGAGCTTCCGAGCAGTACTTC.

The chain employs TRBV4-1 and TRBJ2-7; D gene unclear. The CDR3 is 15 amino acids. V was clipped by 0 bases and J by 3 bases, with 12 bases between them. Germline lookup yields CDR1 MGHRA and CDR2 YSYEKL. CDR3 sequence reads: CASSQDRSQVYEQYF. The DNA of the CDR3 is TGCGCCAGCAGCCAAGACAGGTCCCAGGTCTACGAGCAGTACTTC.

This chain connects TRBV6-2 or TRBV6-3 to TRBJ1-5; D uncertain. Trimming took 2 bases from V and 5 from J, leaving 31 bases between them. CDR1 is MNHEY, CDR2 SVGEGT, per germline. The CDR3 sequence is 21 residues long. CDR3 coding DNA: TGTGCCAGCAGTTACAACATCAAGACCATGGGTACCGCCTTGGGCGATCAGCCCCAGCATTTT. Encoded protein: CASSYNIKTMGTALGDQPQHF.

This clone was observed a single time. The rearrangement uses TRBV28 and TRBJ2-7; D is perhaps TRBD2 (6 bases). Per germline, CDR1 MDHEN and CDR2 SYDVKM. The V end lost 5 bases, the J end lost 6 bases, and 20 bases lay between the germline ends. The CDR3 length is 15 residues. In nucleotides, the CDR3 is TGTGCCAGCAGTATTTTGACACCTCGGAGGGGCGAGCAGTACTTC. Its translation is CASSILTPRRGEQYF.

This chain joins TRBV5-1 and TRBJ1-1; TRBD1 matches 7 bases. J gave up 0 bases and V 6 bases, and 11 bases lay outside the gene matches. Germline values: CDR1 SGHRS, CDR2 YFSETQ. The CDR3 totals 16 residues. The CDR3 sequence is CASTLSAGQVNTEAFF. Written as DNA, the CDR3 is TGCGCCAGCACCCTTTCTGCAGGACAGGTGAACACTGAAGCTTTCTTT.